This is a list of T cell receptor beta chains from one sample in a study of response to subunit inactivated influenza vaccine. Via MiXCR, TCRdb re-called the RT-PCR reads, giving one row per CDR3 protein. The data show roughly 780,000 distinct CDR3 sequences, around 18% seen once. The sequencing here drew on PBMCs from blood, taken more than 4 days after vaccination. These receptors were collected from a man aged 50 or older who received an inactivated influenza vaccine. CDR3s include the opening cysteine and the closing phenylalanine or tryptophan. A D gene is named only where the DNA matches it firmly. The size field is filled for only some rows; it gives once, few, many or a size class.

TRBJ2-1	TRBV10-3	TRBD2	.	TGTGCCATCAGTGATTGGGTAGCGGGGGACGCTGAGCAGTTCTTC	CAISDWVAGDAEQFF
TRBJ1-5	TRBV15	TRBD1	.	TGTGCCACCAGCACCGACAGGGTTGGCCAGCCCCAGCATTTT	CATSTDRVGQPQHF
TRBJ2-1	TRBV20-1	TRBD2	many	TGCAGTGCGTATAGCGGGAGAACGCAGTTCTTC	CSAYSGRTQFF
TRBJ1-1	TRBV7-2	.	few	TGTGCCAGCAGCTTAGATCCGGGATTCAACACTGAAGCTTTCTTT	CASSLDPGFNTEAFF
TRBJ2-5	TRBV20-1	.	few	TGCAGTGCTAACCGGGGACGTATCCAAGAGACCCAGTACTTC	CSANRGRIQETQYF
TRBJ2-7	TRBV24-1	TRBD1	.	TGTGCCACGGCGTCGAGGACAGGGGACGAGCAGTACTTC	CATASRTGDEQYF
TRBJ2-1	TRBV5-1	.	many	TGCGCCAGCAGCTCAACAGGGTTCGGAGATGAGCAGTTCTTC	CASSSTGFGDEQFF
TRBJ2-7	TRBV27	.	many	TGTGCCAGCCCTCTACTGGAGGAGCAGTACTTC	CASPLLEEQYF
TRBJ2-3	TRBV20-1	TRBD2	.	TGCAGTGCTAGAATGACTAGCGGGGCTAAAACAGATACGCAGTATTTT	CSARMTSGAKTDTQYF
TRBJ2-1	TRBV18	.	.	TGTGCCAGCTCACCAAGGCAGGGAAACAATGAGCAGTTCTTC	CASSPRQGNNEQFF
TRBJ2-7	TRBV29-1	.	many	TGCAGCGTTACGACTGACAGCCTGTACGAGCAGTACTTC	CSVTTDSLYEQYF
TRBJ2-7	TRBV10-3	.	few	TGTGCCATCAGTGGCCGGAGCTCCTACGAGCAGTACTTC	CAISGRSSYEQYF
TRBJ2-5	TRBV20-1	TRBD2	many	TGCAGTGCTACGCTAGCGGCTCCCTCGGAGACCCAGTACTTC	CSATLAAPSETQYF
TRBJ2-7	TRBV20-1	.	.	TGCAGTGCTAATTGGCGGGGACCCTACGAGCAGTACTTC	CSANWRGPYEQYF
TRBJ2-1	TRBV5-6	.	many	TGTGCCAGCAGCTTCGACAGAAGCTCCTACAATGAGCAGTTCTTC	CASSFDRSSYNEQFF
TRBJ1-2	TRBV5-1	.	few	TGCGCCAGCAGCTCCTACAGGGATGGGGGCTATGGCTACACCTTC	CASSSYRDGGYGYTF
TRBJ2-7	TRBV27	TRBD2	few	TGTGCCAGCAGTTCACCACTAGCGGGAGTTATCGAGCAGTACTTC	CASSSPLAGVIEQYF
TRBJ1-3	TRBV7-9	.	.	TGTGCCAGCAGCTATGCGGGACGGAACTCTGGAAACACCATATATTTT	CASSYAGRNSGNTIYF
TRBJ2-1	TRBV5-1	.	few	TGCGCCAGCAGCTTGGTTGGGGAAAACAATGAGCAGTTCTTC	CASSLVGENNEQFF
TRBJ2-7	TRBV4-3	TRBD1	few	TGCGCCAGCAGCCAGGCGGGCAGGGGGTACGAGCAGTACTTC	CASSQAGRGYEQYF
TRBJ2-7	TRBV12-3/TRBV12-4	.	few	TGTGCCAGCACCCAGTGGGGGCCGGGTGAGCAGTACTTC	CASTQWGPGEQYF
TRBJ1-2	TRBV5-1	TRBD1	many	TGCGCCAGCAGCATAACGGGACAGGCCTATGGCTACACCTTC	CASSITGQAYGYTF
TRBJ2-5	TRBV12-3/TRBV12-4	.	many	TGTGCCAGCAGCGGGTCTAGAGAGACCCAGTACTTC	CASSGSRETQYF
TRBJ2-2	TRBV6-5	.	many	TGTGCCAGCAGTCACGGGCGATTGAACACCGGGGAGCTGTTTTTT	CASSHGRLNTGELFF
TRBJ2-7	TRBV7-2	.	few	TGTGCCAGCTCCTCCAGGGGCGAAGCCTCCTACGAGCAGTACTTC	CASSSRGEASYEQYF
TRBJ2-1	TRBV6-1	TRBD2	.	TGTGCCAGCGTCGGGACTAGCGGGGGGGCCTACTCCTACAATGAGCAGTTCTTC	CASVGTSGGAYSYNEQFF
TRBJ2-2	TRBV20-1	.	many	TGCAGTGCTAGAGTGCAGGGACGGACCGGGGAGCTGTTTTTT	CSARVQGRTGELFF
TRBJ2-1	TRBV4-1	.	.	TGCGCCAGCAAGGAGAACAGGGTTACATTTGAGCAGTTCTTC	CASKENRVTFEQFF
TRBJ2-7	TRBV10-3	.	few	TGTGCCATCAGTGTTCAGGCTGCCTACGAGCAGTACTTC	CAISVQAAYEQYF